The sample holds a few counts of the clone carrying this T cell receptor (beta chain). The data derive from a study of T cells after yellow fever vaccination. TCRdb redid the calling of the 5' RACE reads with MiXCR, one entry per CDR3 protein. The repertoire holds more than 90,000 distinct CDR3 sequences, around 8.6% seen once, with 25% in the top ten. This TCR came from a man aged 25-45 years who received the YFV17D yellow fever vaccine. Sequencing was performed on CD8+ T cells sorted from PBMCs, taken 45 days after the yellow fever booster vaccination.

The CDR3 DNA sequence: TGCGCCAGCAGCCAAGATACAGCTTACAATGAGCAGTTCTTC. It encodes CASSQDTAYNEQFF. This chain links TRBV4-3 with TRBJ2-1, with D unresolved. In germline, CDR1 is LGHNA, CDR2 YSLEER. This CDR3 is built from 14 residues. The V gene lost 0 bases and the J gene lost 4 bases, with 7 bases spanning the gap.